Following are 20 T cell receptor beta chains from one sample sequenced in a study of control samples from healthy donors and cancer patients. The data were produced by immunoSEQ multiplex PCR, yet TCRdb's version contains in-frame clones alone and is incomplete. Among under 85,000 clones listed, about 92% were seen once. Sequenced input: PBMCs. These receptor sequences come from a man aged 55 to 69 with colorectal cancer.

The count of this clone is one. The chain employs TRBV2 and TRBJ1-2; tentatively, D is TRBD1 (6 bases). V lost 10 bases to trimming and J lost 13 bases, with 22 bases between them. This CDR3 is built from 12 residues. Germline CDR1 and CDR2: SNHLY and FYNNEI. CDR3 residues: CATPPRRGRRTF. The CDR3 region has the DNA TGTGCCACCCCCCCCCGGCGGGGGCGACGCACCTTC.

The chain has TRBV30 and TRBJ2-7, with 7 bases fitting TRBD1. V was clipped by 2 bases and J by 3 bases; unmatched bases: 4. Looked up from germline, CDR1 is GTSNPN and CDR2 is SVGIG (reference sequence). The CDR3 is made up of 13 amino acids. The CDR3 DNA is TGTGCCTGGAGTTGGACAGGCCTCTACGAGCAGTACTTC. Its translation is CAWSWTGLYEQYF.

The gene calls are TRBV19 and TRBJ1-5; 9 nucleotides align to TRBD1. There are 15 residues in the CDR3. The germline V gene encodes CDR1 LNHDA and CDR2 SQIVND (reference sequence). V shed 6 bases and J 3 bases; nucleotides not matched to a gene: 6. The CDR3: CASRNHRGHNQPQHF. For the CDR3, the DNA is TGTGCCAGTAGAAACCACAGGGGGCACAATCAGCCCCAGCATTTT.

The V call is TRBV11-2, the J call TRBJ2-3; tentative D call: TRBD2 (5 bases). Germline V gene sequence: CDR1 SGHAT, CDR2 FQNNGV. V gave up 5 bases and J gave up 5 bases, with 8 bases separating them. The CDR3 contains 12 residues. The CDR3 nucleotides read TGTGCCAGCAGCCCTGAGGGAGATACGCAGTATTTT. Protein sequence: CASSPEGDTQYF.

This chain joins TRBV5-6 and TRBJ2-7, with D perhaps matching TRBD1 (5 bases). Germline values: CDR1 SGHDT, CDR2 YYEEEE. The CDR3 covers 15 residues. The V end was cut by 0 bases, the J end by 2 bases, with 12 bases between. The CDR3 DNA sequence: TGTGCCAGCAGCTTGGATACCGGCAGGGCCTACGAGCAGTACTTC. This sequence encodes CASSLDTGRAYEQYF.

The CDR3 DNA reads TGTGCCAGCAGTGAACGGACGGGGTCCTACGAGCAGTACTTC. As protein: CASSERTGSYEQYF. The gene calls are TRBV6-1 and TRBJ2-7, with TRBD2 as a possible D gene (5 bases). In germline, CDR1 is MNHNS, CDR2 SASEGT. The CDR3 runs 14 residues. The germline V and J ends were trimmed by 2 bases and 1 base, with 9 bases remaining between them.

This clone was seen once. The chain has TRBV18 and TRBJ1-1; TRBD1 might be the D (5 bases). The CDR3 consists of 16 residues. Trimming took off 3 bases at V and 4 bases at J, with 18 bases between the two ends. Germline V lookup: CDR1 KGHSH, CDR2 LQKENI. The CDR3 spells CASSPTGPGGSTEAFF. CDR3 DNA sequence: TGTGCCAGCTCACCCACGGGGCCCGGAGGGAGCACTGAAGCTTTCTTT.

The chain is built from TRBV6-5 and TRBJ2-5; 8 nucleotides align to TRBD2. The CDR3 spans 15 residues. Trimming cost V 6 bases and J 2 bases; bases outside gene matches: 8. Per the germline V gene, CDR1 is MNHEY and CDR2 is SVGAGI. The CDR3 loop reads CASSPLAGGQETQYF. The CDR3 bases are TGTGCCAGCAGCCCCCTTGCGGGGGGACAAGAGACCCAGTACTTC.

This clone was found once. The V gene is TRBV25-1, the J gene TRBJ1-2; perhaps TRBD1 as D (5 bases). The germline CDR1 and CDR2 sequences are MGHDK and SYGVNS. CDR3 length: 13 residues. V was pared by 8 bases and J by 0 bases, with 10 bases between. As DNA, the CDR3 is TGTGCCAGCTCGGGGGGGTCTAACTATGGCTACACCTTC. Its translation: CASSGGSNYGYTF.

V gene TRBV15 combines with J gene TRBJ2-5, with TRBD2 matching 7 bases. The CDR3 consists of 16 residues. The V and J ends lost 5 bases and 0 bases, in that order; junction bases with no gene match: 9. Germline V gene data show CDR1 as LNHNV and CDR2 as YYDKDF (reference sequence). The CDR3 here is CATSGRLAPYQETQYF. The DNA of the CDR3 is TGTGCCACCAGCGGGCGACTAGCCCCCTACCAAGAGACCCAGTACTTC.

The CDR3 DNA reads as TGTGCCAGCACCCCCTTGCAGCCGAACACTGAAGCTTTCTTT. Translation gives CASTPLQPNTEAFF. V gene TRBV2 combines with J gene TRBJ1-1; no clear D gene. Germline loops: CDR1 SNHLY, CDR2 FYNNEI. Trimming stripped 7 bases from V and 1 base from J, with 13 bases between. The CDR3 loop spans 14 amino acids.

The chain employs TRBV7-9 and TRBJ2-1, with 8 bases aligning to TRBD1. The CDR3 runs to 13 residues. V trimming: 5 bases; J trimming: 9 bases; junction bases outside the gene matches: 6. Per germline, CDR1 SEHNR and CDR2 FQNEAQ (reference sequence). The CDR3 is CASSPQGAGEQFF. The CDR3 region has the DNA TGTGCCAGCAGCCCCCAGGGGGCGGGTGAGCAGTTCTTC.

The V gene is TRBV7-7, the J gene TRBJ2-3; D unclear. Trimming removed 1 base at V and 5 bases at J, with 7 bases between. The germline gives CDR1 SSHAT, CDR2 FNYEAQ (reference sequence). The CDR3 contains 13 residues. CDR3: CASSLDNLDTQYF. The CDR3 nucleotides read TGTGCCAGCAGCTTAGATAACCTAGATACGCAGTATTTT.

The chain is built from TRBV9 and TRBJ1-4; tentative D call: TRBD1 (6 bases). V lost 4 bases, J lost 0 bases, and 13 bases lay in between. Germline V gene lookup returns CDR1 SGDLS and CDR2 YYNGEE. The CDR3 spans 16 residues. The CDR3 here is CASSPRGDPTNEKLFF. CDR3 nucleotides: TGTGCCAGCAGCCCGAGGGGGGACCCAACTAATGAAAAACTGTTTTTT.

The chain links TRBV5-4 to TRBJ2-7, with D possibly matching TRBD1 (6 bases). The V gene lost 4 bases and the J gene lost 2 bases, with 13 bases spanning the gap. The length of the CDR3 is 14 residues. CDR1 and CDR2 from the germline V gene are SGHNT and YYREEE (reference sequence). CDR3 coding DNA: TGTGCCAGCAGCACCGCACAGGGAACCTACGAGCAGTACTTC. The encoded protein is CASSTAQGTYEQYF.

The CDR3 nucleotides read TGCGCCAGCAGCCAAGATAGGCCGGCAGATACGCAGTATTTT. Protein product: CASSQDRPADTQYF. The rearrangement uses TRBV4-1 and TRBJ2-3; no clear D gene. Deletions cut 0 bases from V and 4 bases from J, with 8 bases between. The CDR3 covers 14 residues. CDR1 and CDR2 (germline): MGHRA, YSYEKL.

The chain joins TRBV11-2 to TRBJ1-2, with 8 bases matching TRBD1. The trim removed 5 bases at V and 0 bases at J, leaving 17 bases unmatched. From germline, CDR1 is SGHAT and CDR2 FQNNGV. This CDR3 contains 19 residues. The DNA of the CDR3 is TGTGCCAGCAGCGCCTGGGGGCAGGGGGCATCAGGGGCTAACTATGGCTACACCTTC. Its translation: CASSAWGQGASGANYGYTF.

The chain combines TRBV24-1 with TRBJ2-3, with TRBD2 as a possible D gene (6 bases). The length of the CDR3 is 13 residues. V was clipped by 0 bases and J by 8 bases, with 8 bases between them. Germline assignment: CDR1 KGHDR and CDR2 SFDVKD. The CDR3 bases are TGTGCCACCAGTGATTTGAGGGGAGGTACGCAGTATTTT. Residues: CATSDLRGGTQYF.

V usage is TRBV30 and J usage is TRBJ2-1; D not resolved. Trimming took 4 bases from V and 7 from J, leaving 11 bases between them. Germline V gene sequence: CDR1 GTSNPN, CDR2 SVGIG (reference sequence). The CDR3 runs to 12 residues. CDR3 in amino acids: CAWKFWGNEQFF. In nucleotides, the CDR3 is TGTGCCTGGAAGTTTTGGGGTAATGAGCAGTTCTTC. The complete variable domain, with remaining parts taken from reference TRBV30 and TRBJ2-1, reads SQTIHQWPATLVQPVGSPLSLECTVEGTSNPNLYWYRQAAGRGLQLLFYSVGIGQISSEVPQNLSASRPQDRQFILSSKKLLLSDSGFYLCAWKFWGNEQFFGPGTRLTVL.

This clone was seen a single time. The chain recombines TRBV6-5 with TRBJ1-5, with D tentatively TRBD1 (5 bases). The germline V gene has CDR1 MNHEY and CDR2 SVGAGI. Trimming pared 6 bases from V and 4 bases from J, leaving 10 bases between. The CDR3 sequence is 13 residues long. CDR3 in amino acids: CASSWDGNQPQHF. The CDR3 DNA reads TGTGCCAGCAGCTGGGACGGAAATCAGCCCCAGCATTTT.